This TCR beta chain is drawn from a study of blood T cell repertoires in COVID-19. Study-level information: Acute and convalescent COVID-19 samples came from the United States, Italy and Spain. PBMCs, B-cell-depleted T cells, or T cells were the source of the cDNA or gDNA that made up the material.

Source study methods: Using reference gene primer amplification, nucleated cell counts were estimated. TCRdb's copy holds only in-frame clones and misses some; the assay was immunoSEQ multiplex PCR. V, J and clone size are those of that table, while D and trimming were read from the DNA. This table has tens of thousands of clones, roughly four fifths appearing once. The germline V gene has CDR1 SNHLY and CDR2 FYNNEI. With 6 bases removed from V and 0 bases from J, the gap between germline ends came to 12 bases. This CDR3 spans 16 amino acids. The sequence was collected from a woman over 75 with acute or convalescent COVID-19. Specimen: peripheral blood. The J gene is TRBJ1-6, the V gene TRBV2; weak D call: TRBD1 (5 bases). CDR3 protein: CASSEGTSSYNSPLHF. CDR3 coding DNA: TGTGCCAGCAGCGAGGGGACTAGCTCCTATAATTCACCCCTCCACTTT.